The 27 T cell receptor beta chains below all came from one sample that was sequenced in a study of blood T cells in healthy people across ages. A second PCR of roughly 7 to 11 cycles used a sample-barcoded 5' primer and a J-beta primer mix. Using its own MiXCR run on the 5' RACE reads, TCRdb lists one record per CDR3 protein. The sample comprises roughly 1,500,000 distinct CDR3 sequences, 40% to 50% of which are singletons, and roughly 7.7% rests with the top ten. Sequenced sample: blood. These receptors were collected from a woman in her late teens or twenties in good health.

A few counts support this clonotype. CDR3 sequence reads: CASSPPVKGNTQYF. The CDR3 DNA is TGTGCCAGCTCACCACCCGTTAAGGGAAATACGCAGTATTTT. The gene calls are TRBV18 and TRBJ2-3; D is unclear. Germline values: CDR1 KGHSH, CDR2 LQKENI. The CDR3 runs 14 residues. Between the trimmed V and J ends, which lost 0 bases and 7 bases, there was a span of 11 bases.

This clonotype has at least ten counts. This chain uses TRBV6-4 with TRBJ2-3; 9 positions match TRBD2. Germline assignment: CDR1 MRHNA and CDR2 SNTAGT. This CDR3 has 16 residues. Unmatched junction bases numbered 11, after V lost 8 bases and J lost 2 bases. The CDR3 nucleotides read TGTGCCAGCTCTGAGACTAGCGGTGGGTTCACAGATACGCAGTATTTT. This encodes CASSETSGGFTDTQYF.

In nucleotides, the CDR3 is TGTGCCAGCAGTTACACAACAGGGGGCGCAGATACGCAGTATTTT. This codes for CASSYTTGGADTQYF. The V gene is TRBV6-6, the J gene TRBJ2-3, with 9 bases aligning to TRBD1. The germline CDR1 and CDR2 sequences are MNHNY and SVGAGI (reference sequence). This CDR3 contains 15 residues. The J segment lost 4 bases and the V segment lost 2 bases, leaving 4 bases of the junction unmatched.

The J gene is TRBJ1-3, the V gene TRBV27; no clear D gene. Deletions cut 3 bases from V and 2 bases from J, with 11 bases between. Germline CDR1 MNHEY, CDR2 SMNVEV (reference sequence). The CDR3 runs 15 residues. The chain's CDR3 is CASSLAGPTGNTIYF. The DNA of the CDR3 is TGTGCCAGCAGTTTGGCCGGGCCAACTGGAAACACCATATATTTT.

This clonotype was seen a handful of times. This clone may be a read error of a much larger clone one base away. The V and J genes are TRBV24-1 and TRBJ2-3, with D unclear. From germline, CDR1 is KGHDR and CDR2 SFDVKD. The CDR3 contains 15 residues. V dropped 4 bases and J dropped 7 bases, with 17 bases sitting between them. CDR3 in amino acids: CATSESDGKEYTQYF. The CDR3 DNA reads TGTGCCACCAGTGAATCGGACGGCAAGGAGTATACGCAGTATTTT.

This sequence joins TRBV28 and TRBJ1-1; a weak D match, TRBD1 (5 bases). Per the germline V gene, CDR1 is MDHEN and CDR2 is SYDVKM. Trimming removed 7 bases from V and 4 bases from J, with 28 bases in between. The CDR3 covers 18 residues. The DNA of the CDR3 is TGTGCCAGCAAAGGGCCCTGGAAGGGGCCGGACCGGAGCACTGAAGCTTTCTTT. Its translation: CASKGPWKGPDRSTEAFF.

Remarks on this clonotype: The germline gene is not matched at one end of the junction; a read error may be the cause. The V gene is TRBV15, the J gene TRBJ2-2, with D tentatively TRBD2 (5 bases). The CDR3 has 15 residues. CDR1 is LNHNV, CDR2 YYDKDF, per germline (reference sequence). CDR3 DNA sequence: TGTGCCATCAGCACGGAGGCAGGAACGCCCGGGGAGCTGTTTTTT. As protein: CAISTEAGTPGELFF.

The CDR3 loop is CASSSFSGDLGELFF. In DNA, the CDR3 is TGTGCCAGCAGCTCCTTTAGCGGGGATCTGGGGGAGCTGTTTTTT. The chain employs TRBV11-2 and TRBJ2-2; 8 bases are a match to TRBD2. Germline V gives CDR1 SGHAT, CDR2 FQNNGV. CDR3 length: 15 amino acids. V shed 4 bases, J shed 8 bases, and the junction held 9 bases outside the gene matches.

Details on this clonotype: A single base separates this from a much larger clone, so it may be a read error. This chain links TRBV6-1 with TRBJ2-3; tentatively, D is TRBD2 (6 bases). The V end lost 1 base, the J end lost 10 bases, and 18 bases lay between the germline ends. Germline CDR1 is MNHNS and CDR2 is SASEGT. This CDR3 comprises 15 residues. CDR3 nucleotide sequence: TGTGCCAGCAGTGAAGAGGCTAGCGAGAGGAGAGCGCAGTATTTT. Protein product: CASSEEASERRAQYF.

This clonotype was detected a few times. This rearrangement joins TRBV12-3 or TRBV12-4 to TRBJ2-6, with D possibly TRBD1 on 5 matching bases. The germline V and J ends were trimmed by 1 base and 0 bases, with 13 bases remaining between them. The CDR3 has 18 residues. This CDR3 is CASSLEVGPFSGANVLTF. CDR3 sequence (DNA): TGTGCCAGCAGTTTAGAGGTGGGGCCATTCTCTGGGGCCAACGTCCTGACTTTC.

The table lists this clonotype with a few counts. CDR3 residues: CASSVQDYNSPLHF. As DNA, the CDR3 is TGTGCCAGCAGCGTACAGGACTATAATTCACCCCTCCACTTT. This rearrangement joins TRBV7-6 to TRBJ1-6, with D maybe TRBD1 (5 bases). V shed 5 bases and J shed 3 bases, with 8 bases lying between them. Germline lookup yields CDR1 SGHVS and CDR2 FNYEAQ. The CDR3 is made up of 14 amino acids.

This clonotype was observed a few times. The rearrangement joins TRBV11-1 to TRBJ2-3; 9 bases agree with TRBD2. After removal of 6 bases from V and 1 base from J, the junction contained 8 bases not matched to a gene. This CDR3 is built from 16 residues. CDR1 is SGHAT, CDR2 FQDESV, per germline (reference sequence). CDR3 amino acids: CASRPNSGGGTDTQYF. The CDR3 DNA follows: TGTGCCAGCAGGCCGAATAGCGGGGGTGGCACAGATACGCAGTATTTT.

V and J are TRBV6-2 or TRBV6-3 and TRBJ2-4, with 8 nucleotides matching TRBD1. V was clipped by 2 bases and J by 8 bases; unmatched bases: 17. The CDR3 is 18 residues long. Germline V gene data show CDR1 as MNHEY and CDR2 as SVGEGT. CDR3 nucleotide sequence: TGTGCCAGCAGTTACCCGGACGGGACAGGACTTCTGGGAGACATTCAGTACTTC. Residues: CASSYPDGTGLLGDIQYF.

The chain is built from TRBV7-2 and TRBJ1-1; the match to TRBD1 covers 11 bases. Trimming took 6 bases from V and 6 from J; bases not matched to a gene: 12. Germline loops: CDR1 SGHTA, CDR2 FQGNSA. The CDR3 totals 16 residues. As DNA, the CDR3 is TGTGCCAGCAGGGAGGACAGGGGGCGCAGAAGGGCTGAAGCTTTCTTT. This encodes CASREDRGRRRAEAFF. The entire variable domain, with the rest obtained from reference TRBV7-2 and TRBJ1-1, is as follows: GAGVSQSPSNKVTEKGKDVELRCDPISGHTALYWYRQSLGQGLEFLIYFQGNSAPDKSGLPSDRFSAERTGGSVSTLTIQRTQQEDSAVYLCASREDRGRRRAEAFFGQGTRLTVV.

This clonotype was recorded once. V gene TRBV13 combines with J gene TRBJ2-3, with TRBD1 as a possible D gene (5 bases). Germline V lookup: CDR1 PRHDT, CDR2 FYEKMQ (reference sequence). This CDR3 has 12 residues. The V and J ends lost 5 bases and 10 bases respectively, with 13 bases between them. CDR3 nucleotide sequence: TGTGCCAGCAGCGAAAGCGCCAGGGCGCAGTATTTT. As protein: CASSESARAQYF.

The CDR3 bases are TGTGCCAGCACCGAACAGAATCAGCCCCAGCATTTT. It yields the protein CASTEQNQPQHF. The rearrangement uses TRBV28 and TRBJ1-5, with D unresolved. Germline CDR1 MDHEN, CDR2 SYDVKM. This CDR3 comprises 12 residues. Deletions cut 7 bases from V and 4 bases from J, with 8 bases between.

This clonotype occurred a few times. The chain has TRBV27 and TRBJ2-5; tentative D call: TRBD2 (5 bases). Judging by the DNA end, TRBJ2-7 fits better; the J call may be wrong. Germline V gene sequence: CDR1 MNHEY, CDR2 SMNVEV (reference sequence). The CDR3 is 13 amino acids. For the CDR3, the DNA is TGTGCCAGCAGTTTGGGCCTTCGGGGCGAGCAGTACTTC. Translating gives CASSLGLRGEQYF.

The chain uses TRBV3-1 and TRBJ2-5; D might be TRBD2 (6 bases). The germline gives CDR1 LGHDT, CDR2 YNNKEL (reference sequence). Trimming pared 0 bases from V and 11 bases from J, leaving 19 bases between. This CDR3 has 15 amino acids. The DNA of the CDR3 is TGTGCCAGCAGCCAAGATTCGGCAGGGACTGGGGAGCAGTACTTC. The encoded protein is CASSQDSAGTGEQYF.

This clonotype was counted many times. The V and J genes are TRBV30 and TRBJ1-1, with unresolved D. CDR1 is GTSNPN, CDR2 SVGIG, per germline (reference sequence). V was shortened by 4 bases and J by 0 bases, with 9 bases between the two germline ends. The length of the CDR3 is 13 residues. The CDR3 spells CAWNPPLNTEAFF. The CDR3 DNA follows: TGTGCCTGGAACCCGCCATTGAACACTGAAGCTTTCTTT.

The chain joins TRBV7-2 to TRBJ1-6; weak D call: TRBD1 (6 bases). The length of the CDR3 is 15 residues. V was trimmed by 5 bases and J by 10 bases, leaving 18 bases between them. CDR1 and CDR2 from the germline V gene are SGHTA and FQGNSA. The CDR3 reads CASSPPQGLGSPLHF. CDR3 nucleotides: TGTGCCAGCAGCCCTCCACAGGGTTTAGGCTCACCCCTCCACTTT. Looking up the rest from reference TRBV7-2 and TRBJ1-6 gives the full variable domain: GAGVSQSPSNKVTEKGKDVELRCDPISGHTALYWYRQSLGQGLEFLIYFQGNSAPDKSGLPSDRFSAERTGGSVSTLTIQRTQQEDSAVYLCASSPPQGLGSPLHFGNGTRLTVT.

The V and J genes are TRBV6-1 and TRBJ1-2; 7 nucleotides line up with TRBD1. Germline CDR1 reads MNHNS; CDR2 reads SASEGT. V was pared by 2 bases and J by 4 bases, with 7 bases of the junction left unmatched. There are 15 residues in the CDR3. DNA of the CDR3: TGTGCCAGCAGTGAATTAGGGGGCGCGAGCTATGGCTACACCTTC. Translating gives CASSELGGASYGYTF.

J is TRBJ2-7 and V is TRBV9, with D unresolved. The V gene lost 3 bases and the J gene lost 7 bases, with 14 bases spanning the gap. The germline gives CDR1 SGDLS, CDR2 YYNGEE. The CDR3 is 13 amino acids. Here the CDR3 reads CASSGAAGNEQYF. For the CDR3, the DNA is TGTGCCAGCAGCGGAGCAGCTGGTAATGAGCAGTACTTC.

The CDR3 DNA follows: TGTGCCACTAAAAAGACAGGGGGCGCGGATGGCTACACCTTC. Encoded protein: CATKKTGGADGYTF. The J gene is TRBJ1-2, the V gene TRBV27; 10 bases map to TRBD1. CDR3 length equals 14 residues. The V segment lost 10 bases and the J segment 6 bases; nucleotides outside the gene matches: 11. Per the germline V gene, CDR1 is MNHEY and CDR2 is SMNVEV (reference sequence).

Only a few counts were recorded for this clonotype. The genes are TRBV7-2 and TRBJ2-4, with 7 bases lining up with TRBD1. Trimming at V came to 3 bases and at J to 9 bases, leaving 8 bases not matched to a gene. Germline CDR1 SGHTA, CDR2 FQGNSA. The CDR3 is 14 residues long. The CDR3 region is CASSFRGGEGIQYF. The CDR3 DNA is TGTGCCAGCAGCTTCCGAGGGGGCGAGGGCATTCAGTACTTC.

The rearrangement uses TRBV9 and TRBJ1-1, with a possible D match to TRBD1 (5 bases). Germline V gene sequence: CDR1 SGDLS, CDR2 YYNGEE. CDR3 size: 14 residues. The germline V and J ends were trimmed by 3 bases and 3 bases, with 12 bases remaining between them. CDR3 coding DNA: TGTGCCAGCAGCGCACAGGCTATGTACACTGAAGCTTTCTTT. This codes for CASSAQAMYTEAFF. Variable domain in full (rest from reference TRBV9 and TRBJ1-1): DSGVTQTPKHLITATGQRVTLRCSPRSGDLSVYWYQQSLDQGLQFLIQYYNGEERAKGNILERFSAQQFPDLHSELNLSSLELGDSALYFCASSAQAMYTEAFFGQGTRLTVV.

This clonotype was counted at least ten times. The rearrangement uses TRBV12-3 or TRBV12-4 and TRBJ2-5; D gene ambiguous. Trimming left V 3 bases short and J 2 bases short, with 7 bases between. The CDR3 extends over 13 amino acids. DNA of the CDR3: TGTGCCAGCAGTTTTACAAATCAAGAGACCCAGTACTTC. Its translation is CASSFTNQETQYF.

The chain combines TRBV4-2 with TRBJ2-4, with TRBD2 matching 12 bases. TRBJ2-7 explains the end of the DNA better; the J call may be wrong. Germline values: CDR1 LGHNA, CDR2 YNFKEQ. This CDR3 spans 16 amino acids. Here the CDR3 DNA reads TGTGCCAGCAGCCAAGGTGGGCTAGCGGGAGGGGGCGAGCAGTACTTC. Protein: CASSQGGLAGGGEQYF.